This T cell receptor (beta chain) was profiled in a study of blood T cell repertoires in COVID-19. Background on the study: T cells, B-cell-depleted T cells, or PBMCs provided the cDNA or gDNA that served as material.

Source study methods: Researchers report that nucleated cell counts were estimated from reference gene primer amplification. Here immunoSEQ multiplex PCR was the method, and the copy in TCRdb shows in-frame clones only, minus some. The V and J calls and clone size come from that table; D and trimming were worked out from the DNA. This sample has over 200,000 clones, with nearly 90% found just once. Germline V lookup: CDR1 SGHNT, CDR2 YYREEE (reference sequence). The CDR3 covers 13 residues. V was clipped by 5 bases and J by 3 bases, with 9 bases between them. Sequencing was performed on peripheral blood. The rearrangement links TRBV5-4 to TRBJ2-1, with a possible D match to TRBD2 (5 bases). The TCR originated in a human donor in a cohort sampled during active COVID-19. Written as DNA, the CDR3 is TGTGCCAGCAGTGGCCGGGACTACAATGAGCAGTTCTTC. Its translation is CASSGRDYNEQFF.